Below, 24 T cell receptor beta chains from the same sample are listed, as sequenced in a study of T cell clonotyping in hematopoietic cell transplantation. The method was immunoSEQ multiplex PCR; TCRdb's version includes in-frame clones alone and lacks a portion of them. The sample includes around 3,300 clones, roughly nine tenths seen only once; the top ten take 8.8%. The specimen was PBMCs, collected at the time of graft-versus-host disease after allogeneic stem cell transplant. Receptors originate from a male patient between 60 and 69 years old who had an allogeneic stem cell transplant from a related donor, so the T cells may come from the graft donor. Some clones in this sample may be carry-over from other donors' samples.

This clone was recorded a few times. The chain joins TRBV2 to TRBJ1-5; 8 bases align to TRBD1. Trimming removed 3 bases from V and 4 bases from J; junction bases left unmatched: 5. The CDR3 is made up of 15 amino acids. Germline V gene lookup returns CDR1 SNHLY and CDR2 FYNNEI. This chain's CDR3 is CASSETGVNNQPQHF. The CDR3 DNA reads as TGTGCCAGCAGTGAGACAGGGGTCAATAATCAGCCCCAGCATTTT.

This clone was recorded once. CDR3 amino acids: CASSRGNRGTEAFF. The CDR3 region has the DNA TGTGCCAGCAGCCGAGGTAACAGGGGCACTGAAGCTTTCTTT. The chain couples TRBV11-2 to TRBJ1-1; 7 positions agree with TRBD1. The CDR3 totals 14 residues. Germline V gene sequence: CDR1 SGHAT, CDR2 FQNNGV. Trimming cost V 5 bases and J 4 bases; bases outside gene matches: 7.

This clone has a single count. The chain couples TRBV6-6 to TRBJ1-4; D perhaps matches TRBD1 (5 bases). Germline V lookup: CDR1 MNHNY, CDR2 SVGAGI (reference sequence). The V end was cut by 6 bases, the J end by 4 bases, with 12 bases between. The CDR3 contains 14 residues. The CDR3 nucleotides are TGTGCCAGCAGACCTACAGGCGTTAATGAAAAACTGTTTTTT. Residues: CASRPTGVNEKLFF.

DNA of the CDR3: TGTGCCAGCAGCTTTAATATCAATCAGCCCCAGCATTTT. It specifies CASSFNINQPQHF. The V call is TRBV7-3, the J call TRBJ1-5, with D unresolved. The germline CDR1 and CDR2 sequences are SGHTA and FQGTGA. Trimming cost V 3 bases and J 3 bases, with 6 bases left between them. The CDR3 extends over 13 amino acids. The full variable domain, with the rest looked up from reference TRBV7-3 and TRBJ1-5, is GAGVSQTPSNKVTEKGKYVELRCDPISGHTALYWYRQSLGQGPEFLIYFQGTGAADDSGLPNDRFFAVRPEGSVSTLKIQRTERGDSAVYLCASSFNINQPQHFGDGTRLSIL.

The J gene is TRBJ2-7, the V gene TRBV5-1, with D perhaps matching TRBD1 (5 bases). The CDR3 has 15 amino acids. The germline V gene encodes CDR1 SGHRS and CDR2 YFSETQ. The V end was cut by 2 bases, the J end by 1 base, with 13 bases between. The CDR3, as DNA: TGCGCCAGCAGCTTCCAAGGGGTGGAATCCTACGAGCAGTACTTC. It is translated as CASSFQGVESYEQYF.

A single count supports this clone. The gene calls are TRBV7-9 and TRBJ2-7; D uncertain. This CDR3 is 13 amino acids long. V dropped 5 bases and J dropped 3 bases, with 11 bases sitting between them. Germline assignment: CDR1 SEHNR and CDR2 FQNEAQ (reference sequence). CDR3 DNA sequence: TGTGCCAGCAGCCCAGCGACCCGCTACGAGCAGTACTTC. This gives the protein CASSPATRYEQYF.

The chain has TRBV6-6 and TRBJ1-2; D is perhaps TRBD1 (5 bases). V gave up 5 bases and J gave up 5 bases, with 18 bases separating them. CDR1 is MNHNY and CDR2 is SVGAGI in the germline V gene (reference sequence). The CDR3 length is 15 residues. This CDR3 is CASSGGPERRYGYTF. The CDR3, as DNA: TGTGCCAGCAGTGGGGGTCCCGAACGTCGATATGGCTACACCTTC.

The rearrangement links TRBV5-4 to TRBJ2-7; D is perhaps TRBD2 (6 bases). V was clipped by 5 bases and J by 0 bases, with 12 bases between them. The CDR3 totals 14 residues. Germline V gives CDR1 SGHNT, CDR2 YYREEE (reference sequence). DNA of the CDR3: TGTGCCAGCAGTGGGGACGGGAGCTCCTACGAGCAGTACTTC. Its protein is CASSGDGSSYEQYF.

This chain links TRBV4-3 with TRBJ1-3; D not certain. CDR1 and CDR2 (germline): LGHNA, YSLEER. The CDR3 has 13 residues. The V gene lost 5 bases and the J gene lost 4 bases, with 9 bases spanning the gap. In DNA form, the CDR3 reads TGCGCCAGCAGCACATCGGGGGGAAACACCATATATTTT. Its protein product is CASSTSGGNTIYF.

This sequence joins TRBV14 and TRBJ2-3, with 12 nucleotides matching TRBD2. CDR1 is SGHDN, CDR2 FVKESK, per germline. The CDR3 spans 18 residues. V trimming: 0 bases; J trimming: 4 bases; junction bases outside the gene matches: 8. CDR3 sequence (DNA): TGTGCCAGCAGCCAAGATCCGCTAGCGGGGGGGATTCCAGATACGCAGTATTTT. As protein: CASSQDPLAGGIPDTQYF.

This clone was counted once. For the CDR3, the DNA is TGTGCCAGCAGCTCCCGGCCGAGGCCCGGGCCCCAGCATTTT. Encoded protein: CASSSRPRPGPQHF. This chain uses TRBV5-6 with TRBJ1-5, with D hard to call. CDR1 is SGHDT, CDR2 YYEEEE, per germline. Trimming left V 3 bases short and J 9 bases short, with 16 bases between. The CDR3 loop spans 14 amino acids.

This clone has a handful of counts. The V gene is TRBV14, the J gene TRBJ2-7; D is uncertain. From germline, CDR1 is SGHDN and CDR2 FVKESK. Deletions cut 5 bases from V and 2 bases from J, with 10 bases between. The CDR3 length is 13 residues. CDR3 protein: CASSDATAYEQYF. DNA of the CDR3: TGTGCCAGCAGCGATGCGACGGCCTACGAGCAGTACTTC.

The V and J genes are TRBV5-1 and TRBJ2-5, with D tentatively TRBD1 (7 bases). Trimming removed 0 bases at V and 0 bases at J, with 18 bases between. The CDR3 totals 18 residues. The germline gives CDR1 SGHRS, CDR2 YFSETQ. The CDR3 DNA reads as TGCGCCAGCAGCTTGGAAGGTGGGCGGGGACAGAACCAAGAGACCCAGTACTTC. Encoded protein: CASSLEGGRGQNQETQYF.

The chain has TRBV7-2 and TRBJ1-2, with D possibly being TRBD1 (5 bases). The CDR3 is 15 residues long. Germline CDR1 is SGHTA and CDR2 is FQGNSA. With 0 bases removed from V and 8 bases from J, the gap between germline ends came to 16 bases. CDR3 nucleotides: TGTGCCAGCAGCTTAGCTCCAGGGCTGTTAATGGGCTACACCTTC. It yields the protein CASSLAPGLLMGYTF.

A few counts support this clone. The CDR3 DNA sequence: TGTGCCAGCAGTGGGGGAGGCAGGGTAGCCGCTAACTATGGCTACACCTTC. It is translated as CASSGGGRVAANYGYTF. The chain employs TRBV2 and TRBJ1-2, with D possibly matching TRBD1 (5 bases). The germline gives CDR1 SNHLY, CDR2 FYNNEI. Trimming removed 4 bases from V and 0 bases from J, with 18 bases in between. The CDR3 has 17 amino acids.

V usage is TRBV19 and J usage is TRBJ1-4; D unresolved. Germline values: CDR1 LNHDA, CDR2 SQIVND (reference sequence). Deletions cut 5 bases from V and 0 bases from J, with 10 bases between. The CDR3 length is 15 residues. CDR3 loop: CASSLRSATNEKLFF. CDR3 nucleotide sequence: TGTGCCAGTAGTCTGAGATCTGCAACTAATGAAAAACTGTTTTTT.

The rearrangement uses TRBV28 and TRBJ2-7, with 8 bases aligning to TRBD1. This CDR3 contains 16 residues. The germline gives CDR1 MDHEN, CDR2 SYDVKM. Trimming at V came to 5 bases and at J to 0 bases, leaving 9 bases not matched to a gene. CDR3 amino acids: CASSGQGQESSYEQYF. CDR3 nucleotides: TGTGCCAGCAGTGGACAGGGTCAGGAGAGCTCCTACGAGCAGTACTTC.

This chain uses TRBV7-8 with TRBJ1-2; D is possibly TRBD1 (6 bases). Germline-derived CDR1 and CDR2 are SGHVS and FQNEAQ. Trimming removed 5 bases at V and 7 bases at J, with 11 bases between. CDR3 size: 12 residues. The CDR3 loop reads CASSLGQLGYTF. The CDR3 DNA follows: TGTGCCAGCAGCCTGGGACAACTTGGCTACACCTTC.

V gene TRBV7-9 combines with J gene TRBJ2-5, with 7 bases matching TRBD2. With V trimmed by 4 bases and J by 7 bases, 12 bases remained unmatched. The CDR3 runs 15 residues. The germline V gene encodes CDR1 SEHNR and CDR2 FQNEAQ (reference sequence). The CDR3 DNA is TGTGCCAGCAGCTCACAGACTAGCTTCAGTGGGACCCAGTACTTC. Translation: CASSSQTSFSGTQYF.

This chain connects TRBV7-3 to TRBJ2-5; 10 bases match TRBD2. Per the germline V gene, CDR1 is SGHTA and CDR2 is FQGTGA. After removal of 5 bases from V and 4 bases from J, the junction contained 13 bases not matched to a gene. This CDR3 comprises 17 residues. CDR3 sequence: CASSPRRGAGGRETQYF. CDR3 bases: TGTGCCAGCAGCCCGAGACGGGGAGCGGGGGGGCGAGAGACCCAGTACTTC. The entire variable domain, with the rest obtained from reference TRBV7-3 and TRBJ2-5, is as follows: GAGVSQTPSNKVTEKGKYVELRCDPISGHTALYWYRQSLGQGPEFLIYFQGTGAADDSGLPNDRFFAVRPEGSVSTLKIQRTERGDSAVYLCASSPRRGAGGRETQYFGPGTRLLVL.

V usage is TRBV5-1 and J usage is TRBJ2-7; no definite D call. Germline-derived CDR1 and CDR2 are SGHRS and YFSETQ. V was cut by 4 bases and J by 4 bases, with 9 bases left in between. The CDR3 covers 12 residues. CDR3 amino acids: CASSPVGYEQYF. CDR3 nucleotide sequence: TGCGCCAGCAGCCCAGTCGGGTACGAGCAGTACTTC.

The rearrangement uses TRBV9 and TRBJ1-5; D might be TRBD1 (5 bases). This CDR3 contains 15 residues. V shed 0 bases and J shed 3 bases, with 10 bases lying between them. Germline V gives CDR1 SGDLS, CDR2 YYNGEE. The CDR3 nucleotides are TGTGCCAGCAGCGTAGACGCAGGGACCAATCAGCCCCAGCATTTT. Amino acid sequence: CASSVDAGTNQPQHF.

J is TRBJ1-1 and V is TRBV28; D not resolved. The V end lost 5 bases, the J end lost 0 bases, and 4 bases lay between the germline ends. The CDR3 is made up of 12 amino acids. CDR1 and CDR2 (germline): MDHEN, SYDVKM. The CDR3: CASSGLNTEAFF. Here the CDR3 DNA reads TGTGCCAGCAGTGGACTGAACACTGAAGCTTTCTTT.

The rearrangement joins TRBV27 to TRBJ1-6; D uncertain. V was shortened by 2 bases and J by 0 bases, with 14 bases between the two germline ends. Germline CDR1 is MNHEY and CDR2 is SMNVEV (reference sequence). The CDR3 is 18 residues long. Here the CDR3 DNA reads TGTGCCAGCAGTTTAAAAGAACGTGCTGGCTCCTATAATTCACCCCTCCACTTT. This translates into CASSLKERAGSYNSPLHF.